Listed below are T cell receptor beta chains from one sample, sequenced in a study of blood T cell repertoires in COVID-19. Assay used: immunoSEQ multiplex PCR; TCRdb lists only in-frame clones, some missing. The sample has hundreds of thousands of clones; around nine tenths are singletons. Sequenced sample: peripheral blood. All receptors derive from a woman in her 70s with COVID-19, enrolled during active disease. Each CDR3 is given with its conserved first and last residue. A D gene is named only where the DNA matches it firmly. Not every row has a clone size; where given, it reads once, few, many or a size class.

D	V	J	size	CDR3	DNA
TRBD2	TRBV7-2	TRBJ2-5	NA	CASSLALAGGHETQYF	TGTGCCAGCAGCTTAGCACTAGCGGGGGGGCACGAGACCCAGTACTTC
TRBD1	TRBV19	TRBJ1-3	NA	CATKDRNRGSTGNTIYF	TGTGCCACCAAGGACAGGAACCGTGGTAGTACTGGAAACACCATATATTTT
TRBD2	TRBV6-2/TRBV6-3	TRBJ2-5	NA	CASSSGTSGIQETQYF	TGTGCCAGCAGTTCCGGGACTAGCGGGATCCAAGAGACCCAGTACTTC
NA	TRBV10-1	TRBJ2-5	NA	CASSDGRTQYF	TGCGCCAGCAGTGATGGGAGGACCCAGTACTTC
NA	TRBV7-9	TRBJ1-2	NA	CASSLTLGTNGDGYTF	TGTGCCAGCAGCTTAACATTAGGGACAAACGGCGATGGCTACACCTTC
NA	TRBV6-5	TRBJ1-1	NA	CASSPPGGLNSEAFF	TGTGCCAGCAGTCCACCGGGGGGGTTGAACAGTGAAGCTTTCTTT
TRBD1	TRBV15	TRBJ1-2	NA	CAAAAGGSYGYTF	TGTGCCGCGGCGGCAGGGGGCAGCTATGGCTACACCTTC
NA	TRBV7-9	TRBJ1-1	NA	CASSLRGGENTEAFF	TGTGCCAGCAGCTTACGGGGAGGAGAAAACACTGAAGCTTTCTTT
NA	TRBV5-1	TRBJ1-2	NA	CASSLGQSYGYTF	TGCGCCAGCAGCTTGGGACAGAGCTATGGCTACACCTTC
NA	TRBV7-2	TRBJ2-7	NA	CASSFQGYEQYF	TGTGCCAGCAGCTTCCAGGGGTACGAGCAGTACTTC
NA	TRBV9	TRBJ2-6	NA	CASSADFSGANVLTF	TGTGCCAGCAGCGCGGACTTCTCTGGGGCCAACGTCCTGACTTTC
NA	TRBV6-5	TRBJ2-2	NA	CASSYSSPGATGELFF	TGTGCCAGCAGTTACTCGTCCCCAGGGGCCACCGGGGAGCTGTTTTTT
NA	TRBV5-4	TRBJ1-1	NA	CASSLRRGDEAFF	TGTGCCAGCAGCTTGCGTCGGGGGGATGAAGCTTTCTTT
NA	TRBV9	TRBJ2-5	NA	CASSPRVGGETQYF	TGTGCCAGCAGCCCTAGAGTCGGGGGAGAGACCCAGTACTTC
NA	TRBV12-3/TRBV12-4	TRBJ2-3	NA	CASGRGTDTQYF	TGTGCCAGCGGGAGAGGCACAGATACGCAGTATTTT
TRBD1	TRBV18	TRBJ1-5	NA	CASSERTGEGQPQHF	TGTGCCAGCTCGGAACGAACAGGGGAAGGCCAGCCCCAGCATTTT
NA	TRBV3-1/TRBV3-2	TRBJ2-1	NA	CASSQGTQGGEQFF	TGTGCCAGCAGCCAAGGGACCCAGGGGGGTGAGCAGTTCTTC
TRBD1	TRBV2	TRBJ1-5	NA	CASSWDRNQPQHF	TGTGCCAGCAGTTGGGACAGGAATCAGCCCCAGCATTTT
TRBD2	TRBV7-2	TRBJ2-3	NA	CASSSRGLAGGGADTQYF	TGTGCCAGCAGCTCAAGAGGTCTAGCGGGGGGTGGGGCAGATACGCAGTATTTT
NA	TRBV19	TRBJ1-5	few	CASTLGGGRGQPQHF	TGTGCCAGTACCTTAGGGGGGGGGCGAGGGCAGCCCCAGCATTTT
TRBD1	TRBV18	TRBJ1-2	once	CASSPRDRGPYGYTF	TGTGCCAGCTCACCTAGGGACAGGGGGCCCTATGGCTACACCTTC
TRBD1	TRBV7-7	TRBJ2-3	once	CASSLTGVGADTQYF	TGTGCCAGCAGCTTAACAGGGGTGGGGGCAGATACGCAGTATTTT
NA	TRBV7-9	TRBJ1-3	NA	CASSHRTIPSGNTIYF	TGTGCCAGCAGCCACAGAACAATACCCTCTGGAAACACCATATATTTT
NA	TRBV3-1/TRBV3-2	TRBJ1-2	NA	CASSQESVYGYTF	TGTGCCAGCAGCCAAGAATCGGTTTATGGCTACACCTTC
NA	TRBV18	TRBJ2-7	NA	CASSKGGYEQYF	TGTGCCAGCTCCAAAGGGGGTTACGAGCAGTACTTC
NA	TRBV6-4	TRBJ1-2	NA	CASSGGGGRGYTF	TGTGCCAGCAGTGGGGGGGGTGGACGTGGCTACACCTTC
TRBD2	TRBV7-9	TRBJ2-2	NA	CASSRPGLDSGELFF	TGTGCCAGCAGCCGACCGGGACTAGATTCCGGGGAGCTGTTTTTT
NA	TRBV19	TRBJ1-3	NA	CASMRSPGNTIYF	TGTGCCAGTATGCGGTCACCTGGAAACACCATATATTTT
NA	TRBV7-9	TRBJ1-1	NA	CASSLQGIMNTEAFF	TGTGCCAGCAGCTTACAGGGGATCATGAACACTGAAGCTTTCTTT
NA	TRBV10-1	TRBJ1-1	few	CASSPRGNTEAFF	TGCGCCAGCAGTCCCCGAGGGAACACTGAAGCTTTCTTT
NA	TRBV4-1	TRBJ2-3	NA	CASSQALGSGADTQYF	TGCGCCAGCAGCCAGGCGCTGGGGTCAGGGGCAGATACGCAGTATTTT
TRBD1	TRBV29-1	TRBJ1-2	NA	CSVGTVNYGYTF	TGCAGCGTCGGGACAGTCAACTATGGCTACACCTTC
NA	TRBV7-2	TRBJ1-2	once	CASSSRQNYGYTF	TGTGCCAGCAGCTCTAGACAGAACTATGGCTACACCTTC
TRBD2	TRBV7-2	TRBJ2-7	NA	CASSLAKAGGYEQYF	TGTGCCAGCAGCTTAGCTAAAGCGGGGGGCTACGAGCAGTACTTC
TRBD2	TRBV4-1	TRBJ2-3	NA	CASSRGQTSGFSDTQYF	TGCGCCAGCAGTAGGGGGCAAACTAGCGGGTTCTCAGATACGCAGTATTTT
NA	TRBV27	TRBJ2-5	once	CASSWVLGGETQYF	TGTGCCAGCAGTTGGGTGTTGGGGGGAGAGACCCAGTACTTC
NA	TRBV10-1	TRBJ1-4	NA	CASSADGGFEKLFF	TGCGCCAGCAGTGCGGACGGCGGGTTTGAAAAACTGTTTTTT
NA	TRBV19	TRBJ1-2	NA	CASSDLVVGAYGYTF	TGTGCCAGTAGTGATCTTGTGGTGGGAGCCTATGGCTACACCTTC
TRBD2	TRBV7-2	TRBJ2-1	NA	CASSPSLAGGQSSYNEQFF	TGTGCCAGCAGCCCCTCCCTAGCGGGGGGCCAGAGCTCCTACAATGAGCAGTTCTTC
TRBD2	TRBV5-1	TRBJ2-7	once	CASSLVTGGEQYF	TGCGCCAGCAGCTTGGTGACGGGAGGCGAGCAGTACTTC
NA	TRBV6-5	TRBJ1-2	NA	CASSYMGEDYGYTF	TGTGCCAGCAGTTATATGGGGGAGGACTATGGCTACACCTTC
NA	TRBV4-2	TRBJ1-1	NA	CASSQDSAGGVGRTPEAFF	TGTGCCAGCAGCCAAGATTCTGCGGGGGGCGTGGGAAGGACCCCTGAAGCTTTCTTT
NA	TRBV30	TRBJ1-4	NA	CAWTSPGKEEKLFF	TGTGCCTGGACCAGCCCGGGGAAGGAGGAAAAACTGTTTTTT
NA	TRBV2	TRBJ2-7	NA	CASMEGAVINYEQYF	TGTGCCAGCATGGAGGGGGCCGTTATAAACTACGAGCAGTACTTC
TRBD1	TRBV4-1	TRBJ2-5	NA	CASSKTGTGGEETQYF	TGCGCCAGCAGTAAAACCGGGACAGGGGGTGAAGAGACCCAGTACTTC
TRBD1	TRBV19	TRBJ1-6	once	CASSPGTVNNSPLHF	TGTGCCAGTAGCCCCGGGACAGTGAATAATTCACCCCTCCACTTT
NA	TRBV7-2	TRBJ1-1	NA	CASSIDRRRAFF	TGTGCCAGCAGCATCGACAGGCGGCGAGCTTTCTTT
NA	TRBV5-1	TRBJ2-7	NA	CASSFNGYEQYF	TGCGCCAGCAGCTTTAACGGCTACGAGCAGTACTTC
TRBD1	TRBV18	TRBJ1-1	NA	CASSHRGNTEAFF	TGTGCCAGCTCGCACAGGGGGAACACTGAAGCTTTCTTT
NA	TRBV5-6	TRBJ2-7	NA	CASSPGGYEQYF	TGTGCCAGCAGCCCCGGTGGCTACGAGCAGTACTTC
TRBD1	TRBV7-9	TRBJ1-1	NA	CASSLAGQGAAEAFF	TGTGCCAGCAGCTTAGCGGGACAGGGGGCGGCTGAAGCTTTCTTT
TRBD1	TRBV24-1	TRBJ2-7	once	CATSEGTAYEQYF	TGTGCCACCAGTGAGGGGACAGCCTACGAGCAGTACTTC
TRBD2	TRBV7-2	TRBJ2-5	NA	CASSLPHLAGQETQYF	TGTGCCAGCAGCTTACCCCACCTAGCGGGGCAAGAGACCCAGTACTTC
NA	TRBV18	TRBJ1-2	NA	CASSPLRENDGYTF	TGTGCCAGCTCACCACTCAGGGAAAACGATGGCTACACCTTC
NA	TRBV7-9	TRBJ2-2	NA	CASSLWAGASNTGELFF	TGTGCCAGCAGCCTGTGGGCGGGGGCGTCGAACACCGGGGAGCTGTTTTTT